The source of this T cell receptor beta chain is a study of cytomegalovirus exposure and HLA in healthy donors. Study summary: Out of a few hundred genotyped donors, 81% belonged to the Caucasian-associated ancestry cluster.

Primers included in the PCR were 60 Vbeta and 13 Jbeta primers. The protocol was immunoSEQ multiplex PCR, while the TCRdb copy is restricted to in-frame clones and leaves out a portion. This sample carries 200,000 or so clones, approximately 88% of them seen once, and the ten largest clones take roughly 2.6%. Per the germline V gene, CDR1 is MDHEN and CDR2 is SYDVKM. V lost 6 bases and J lost 3, with 14 bases in between. The CDR3 sequence is 14 residues long. Sequencing used PBMCs. The clonotype originates from a woman in her 50s in good health and CMV-seropositive. This chain connects TRBV28 to TRBJ1-2, with D possibly being TRBD1 (5 bases). Written as DNA, the CDR3 is TGTGCCAGCAGCGCAGCCAGGGAGGACTATGGCTACACCTTC. Encoded protein: CASSAAREDYGYTF.